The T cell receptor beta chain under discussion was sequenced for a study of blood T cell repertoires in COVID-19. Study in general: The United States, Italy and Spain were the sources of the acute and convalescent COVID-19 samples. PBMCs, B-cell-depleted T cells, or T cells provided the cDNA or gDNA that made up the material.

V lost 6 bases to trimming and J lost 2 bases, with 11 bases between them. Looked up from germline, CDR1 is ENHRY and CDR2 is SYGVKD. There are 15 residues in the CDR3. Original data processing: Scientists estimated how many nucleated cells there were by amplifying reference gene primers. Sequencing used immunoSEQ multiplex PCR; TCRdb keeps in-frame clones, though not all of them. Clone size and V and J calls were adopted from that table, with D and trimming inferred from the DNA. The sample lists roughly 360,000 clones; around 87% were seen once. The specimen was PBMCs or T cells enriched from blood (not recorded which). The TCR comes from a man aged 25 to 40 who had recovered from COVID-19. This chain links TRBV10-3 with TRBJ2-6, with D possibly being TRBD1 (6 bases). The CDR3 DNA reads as TGTGCCATCAGGCCACAGGGAACTGGGGCCAACGTCCTGACTTTC. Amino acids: CAIRPQGTGANVLTF.